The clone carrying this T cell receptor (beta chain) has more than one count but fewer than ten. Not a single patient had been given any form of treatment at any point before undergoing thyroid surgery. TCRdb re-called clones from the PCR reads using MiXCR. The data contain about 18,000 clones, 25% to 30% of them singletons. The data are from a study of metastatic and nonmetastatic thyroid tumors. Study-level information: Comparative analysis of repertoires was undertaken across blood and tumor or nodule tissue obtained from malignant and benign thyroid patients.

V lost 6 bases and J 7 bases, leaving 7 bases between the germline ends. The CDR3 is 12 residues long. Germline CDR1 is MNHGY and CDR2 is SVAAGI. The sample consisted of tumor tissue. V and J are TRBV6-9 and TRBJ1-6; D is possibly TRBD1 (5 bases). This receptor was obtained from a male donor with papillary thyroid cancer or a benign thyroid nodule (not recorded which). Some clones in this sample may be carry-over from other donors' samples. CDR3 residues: CASSGGNSPLHF. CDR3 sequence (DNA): TGTGCCAGCAGCGGGGGAAATTCACCCCTCCACTTT.